The 11 T cell receptor beta chains below come from one sample, sequenced in a study of T cells in Graves' hyperthyroidism and ophthalmopathy. From RNA transcripts, TCR beta CDR3 regions were amplified. When the TCR CDR3 underwent first-round RT-PCR, the HTBI primer set was used. TCRdb independently ran MiXCR on the multiplex PCR reads; one entry per CDR3 protein. The table lists more than 650,000 distinct CDR3 sequences, approximately 15% of them singletons. Sequenced: blood. The receptor source for this set is a woman under 30 with Graves' hyperthyroidism.

As to this clonotype: A read error may be the cause here, since a much bigger clone is one base away. The chain is built from TRBV30 and TRBJ1-6; no firm D call. V shed 3 bases and J shed 2 bases, with 5 bases lying between them. This CDR3 contains 13 residues. Looked up from germline, CDR1 is GTSNPN and CDR2 is SVGIG (reference sequence). The CDR3 nucleotides read TGTGCCTGGAGCGACCCCTATAATTCACCCCTCCACTTT. It yields the protein CAWSDPYNSPLHF.

This clonotype occurred many times. The V and J genes are TRBV2 and TRBJ1-4, with 9 bases that match TRBD1. CDR1 and CDR2 from the germline V gene are SNHLY and FYNNEI. The CDR3 spans 14 residues. Unmatched junction bases numbered 6, after V lost 6 bases and J lost 7 bases. CDR3 coding DNA: TGTGCCAGCAGGGATCCGACAGGGGGTGAAAAACTGTTTTTT. Amino acid sequence: CASRDPTGGEKLFF.

The genes are TRBV6-2 or TRBV6-3 and TRBJ2-5; D is perhaps TRBD2 (5 bases). Per germline, CDR1 MNHEY and CDR2 SVGEGT. V was clipped by 5 bases and J by 3 bases, with 13 bases between them. The length of the CDR3 is 14 residues. The CDR3 loop is CASSPGLHKETQYF. CDR3 nucleotide sequence: TGTGCCAGCAGTCCTGGACTTCACAAAGAGACCCAGTACTTC.

J is TRBJ2-3 and V is TRBV6-2 or TRBV6-3; the D is unclear. The length of the CDR3 is 15 residues. Deletions cut 1 base from V and 0 bases from J, with 8 bases between. Germline V lookup: CDR1 MNHEY, CDR2 SVGEGT. The CDR3 coding sequence is TGTGCCAGCAGTTACTTGGCAACAAGCACAGATACGCAGTATTTT. It yields the protein CASSYLATSTDTQYF.

Concerning this clonotype: A read error may explain this, as a much larger clone is one base away. The V and J genes are TRBV3-1 and TRBJ2-7; tentatively, D is TRBD2 (5 bases). The CDR3 has 18 amino acids. Per germline, CDR1 LGHDT and CDR2 YNNKEL (reference sequence). Trimming left V 4 bases short and J 6 bases short, with 28 bases between. CDR3 region: CASSPVSTRREGAGEQYF. DNA of the CDR3: TGTGCCAGCAGCCCCGTGTCAACCCGCCGAGAGGGAGCAGGCGAGCAGTACTTC.

There are many counts of this clonotype. The CDR3 spells CASSTHKTGEETQYF. The DNA of the CDR3 is TGTGCCAGCAGCACCCATAAGACGGGGGAAGAGACCCAGTACTTC. The gene calls are TRBV27 and TRBJ2-5; D is perhaps TRBD2 (6 bases). V shed 6 bases and J shed 3 bases, with 17 bases lying between them. The CDR3 spans 15 residues. The germline gives CDR1 MNHEY, CDR2 SMNVEV (reference sequence).

This clonotype was seen ten or more times. The rearrangement links TRBV27 to TRBJ2-3; TRBD1 matches at 9 bases. Germline CDR1 reads MNHEY; CDR2 reads SMNVEV (reference sequence). The CDR3 extends over 15 amino acids. V shed 2 bases, J shed 4 bases, and the junction held 4 bases outside the gene matches. This CDR3 reads CASSLRDRVPDTQYF. The CDR3 DNA follows: TGTGCCAGCAGTTTACGGGACAGGGTACCAGATACGCAGTATTTT.

The sample holds many counts of this clonotype. V usage is TRBV2 and J usage is TRBJ2-7, with D possibly matching TRBD1 (6 bases). Trimming took 7 bases from V and 3 from J, leaving 13 bases between them. Germline-derived CDR1 and CDR2 are SNHLY and FYNNEI. The CDR3 contains 13 residues. The CDR3 DNA is TGTGCCAGCACCGGGACAACTAACTACGAGCAGTACTTC. This codes for CASTGTTNYEQYF. The variable domain in full, with the rest retrieved from reference TRBV2 and TRBJ2-7, is EPEVTQTPSHQVTQMGQEVILRCVPISNHLYFYWYRQILGQKVEFLVSFYNNEISEKSEIFDDQFSVERPDGSNFTLKIRSTKLEDSAMYFCASTGTTNYEQYFGPGTRLTVT.

The sample holds a few counts of this clonotype. The gene calls are TRBV9 and TRBJ2-1; 10 bases are a match to TRBD2. Germline V CDR1 and CDR2: SGDLS, YYNGEE. The CDR3 has 16 residues. The trim removed 3 bases at V and 5 bases at J, leaving 8 bases unmatched. The CDR3 DNA is TGTGCCAGCAGCGGCCTAGCGGGGGCCGTTAACAATGAGCAGTTCTTC. It codes for CASSGLAGAVNNEQFF.

The genes are TRBV2 and TRBJ1-4, with 7 bases aligning to TRBD1. With 7 bases clipped from V and 3 bases from J, the junction kept 8 bases outside the gene matches. The germline CDR1 and CDR2 sequences are SNHLY and FYNNEI. The CDR3 loop spans 15 amino acids. The CDR3 DNA reads TGTGCCAGCATCGACAGGGTCGCTTCTAATGAAAAACTGTTTTTT. Protein sequence: CASIDRVASNEKLFF.

The gene calls are TRBV7-2 and TRBJ1-6, with 9 bases identical to TRBD1. The J segment lost 9 bases and the V segment lost 4 bases, leaving 4 bases of the junction unmatched. The CDR3 extends over 14 amino acids. Germline V gives CDR1 SGHTA, CDR2 FQGNSA. The chain's CDR3 is CASSSRDRVSPLHF. In DNA, the CDR3 is TGTGCCAGCAGCTCACGGGACAGGGTTTCACCCCTCCACTTT.